This T cell receptor beta chain was sequenced in a study of beta chain features in type 1 diabetes. TCRB transcripts that were expressed got sequenced, as all of the isolated RNA had been reverse transcribed. Profiled with immunoSEQ multiplex PCR; TCRdb holds only in-frame clones, not every one. The sample has approximately 41,000 clones, approximately 70% seen once. Findings and caveats of the study: A moderate, significant TCRB CDR3 shortening appeared in type 1 diabetes across four CD4+ subsets.

This clone has a handful of counts. The antigen is not known. The CDR3 runs to 16 residues. V lost 0 bases to trimming and J lost 0 bases, with 10 bases between them. Per the germline V gene, CDR1 is SGHDN and CDR2 is FVKESK. The chain carries TRBV14 and TRBJ2-3; no definite D call. Sequences were obtained from Tregs from blood. The sequence was obtained from a man younger than 45 with type 1 diabetes. Some clones in this sample may be carry-over from other donors' samples. DNA of the CDR3: TGTGCCAGCAGCCAAGACGTGAGGAGTAGCACAGATACGCAGTATTTT. It specifies CASSQDVRSSTDTQYF.